These 15 T cell receptor beta chains originate from one sample sequenced in a study of response to subunit inactivated influenza vaccine. TCRdb processed the RT-PCR reads anew with MiXCR; each CDR3 protein has one entry. The repertoire includes a few hundred thousand distinct CDR3 sequences, about 15% of them detected once, and around 10% sits in the top ten. The specimen was PBMCs from blood, collected 11 to 12 days after vaccination. All receptors derive from a man over 45 who received an inactivated influenza vaccine.

The genes are TRBV27 and TRBJ2-5, with TRBD2 matching over 9 bases. This CDR3 region has 18 residues. The germline V gene has CDR1 MNHEY and CDR2 SMNVEV (reference sequence). V lost 0 bases and J lost 2; bases outside the gene matches: 10. This chain's CDR3 is CASSLSERGDTEQETQYF. CDR3 in DNA: TGTGCCAGCAGTTTATCAGAGCGGGGGGACACGGAGCAAGAGACCCAGTACTTC.

This clonotype has just a few counts. V is TRBV5-1 and J is TRBJ1-1; no clear D gene. Looked up from germline, CDR1 is SGHRS and CDR2 is YFSETQ. V was clipped by 4 bases and J by 1 base, with 11 bases between them. There are 14 residues in the CDR3. The CDR3 region is CASSALDGNTEAFF. CDR3 nucleotides: TGCGCCAGCAGCGCACTGGACGGGAACACTGAAGCTTTCTTT.

V and J are TRBV12-3 or TRBV12-4 and TRBJ2-1; a weak D match, TRBD1 (5 bases). The CDR3 contains 16 residues. Trimming stripped 5 bases from V and 2 bases from J, with 16 bases between. CDR3 loop: CASSPRVTTPYNEQFF. The CDR3, as DNA: TGTGCCAGCAGTCCCAGGGTGACAACGCCCTACAATGAGCAGTTCTTC.

This clonotype has only a few counts. V is TRBV5-1 and J is TRBJ2-1, with D tentatively TRBD1 or TRBD2 (5 bases each). CDR3 length: 14 amino acids. The V and J ends lost 4 bases and 10 bases respectively, with 18 bases between them. Per germline, CDR1 SGHRS and CDR2 YFSETQ. CDR3 bases: TGCGCCAGCAGCCCCCCGGGACGGTACGAAGAGCAGTTCTTC. Translation: CASSPPGRYEEQFF.

J is TRBJ1-4 and V is TRBV12-3 or TRBV12-4; D not certain. This CDR3 has 15 amino acids. Trimming took off 5 bases at V and 7 bases at J, with 17 bases between the two ends. In DNA, the CDR3 is TGTGCCAGCAGTCCTTCTGAGACCGTGGGTGAAAAACTGTTTTTT. As protein: CASSPSETVGEKLFF.

This clonotype was counted between two and nine times. The chain has TRBV7-6 and TRBJ2-7; 12 positions match TRBD2. J was trimmed by 7 bases and V by 5 bases; bases with no gene match: 6. The germline V gene encodes CDR1 SGHVS and CDR2 FNYEAQ. There are 14 residues in the CDR3. CDR3: CASSLTSGGSEQYF. In nucleotides, the CDR3 is TGTGCCAGCAGCCTGACTAGCGGGGGATCGGAGCAGTACTTC.

This clonotype appeared a few times. The CDR3 coding sequence is TGTGCCATCAGTGAGTCCAAGGACGGGGAGACCCAGTACTTC. Amino acid sequence: CAISESKDGETQYF. The chain links TRBV10-3 to TRBJ2-5; D gene unclear. The length of the CDR3 is 14 residues. Per germline, CDR1 ENHRY and CDR2 SYGVKD. V gave up 0 bases and J gave up 5 bases, with 10 bases separating them.

V gene TRBV19 combines with J gene TRBJ2-3; D is unresolved. Germline values: CDR1 LNHDA, CDR2 SQIVND (reference sequence). The CDR3 contains 14 residues. V was clipped by 5 bases and J by 1 base, with 10 bases between them. The CDR3 spells CASSVDGRTDTQYF. CDR3 sequence (DNA): TGTGCCAGTAGTGTGGACGGGCGCACAGATACGCAGTATTTT.

This clonotype was counted only a few times. The chain has TRBV5-1 and TRBJ1-2; maybe TRBD1 (6 bases). The CDR3 covers 14 residues. The V gene's germline CDR1 is SGHRS and CDR2 YFSETQ. V was cut by 4 bases and J by 2 bases, with 12 bases left in between. The CDR3 loop reads CASSARQANYGYTF. The CDR3 region has the DNA TGCGCCAGCAGCGCCAGACAGGCGAACTATGGCTACACCTTC.

The chain employs TRBV7-9 and TRBJ1-5; no clear D. CDR1 and CDR2 from the germline V gene are SEHNR and FQNEAQ (reference sequence). The CDR3 spans 14 residues. V was pared by 0 bases and J by 4 bases, with 7 bases between. In DNA form, the CDR3 reads TGTGCCAGCAGCTTAGCAAGCCGGAATCAGCCCCAGCATTTT. The encoded protein is CASSLASRNQPQHF. Full variable domain (rest looked up from reference TRBV7-9 and TRBJ1-5): DTGVSQNPRHKITKRGQNVTFRCDPISEHNRLYWYRQTLGQGPEFLTYFQNEAQLEKSRLLSDRFSAERPKGSFSTLEIQRTEQGDSAMYLCASSLASRNQPQHFGDGTRLSIL.

This clonotype was recorded at least ten times. The rearrangement uses TRBV3-1 and TRBJ2-7; TRBD2 agrees at 9 bases. This CDR3 has 14 residues. CDR1 is LGHDT, CDR2 YNNKEL, per germline (reference sequence). The J segment lost 4 bases and the V segment lost 4 bases, leaving 5 bases of the junction unmatched. The CDR3 DNA reads as TGTGCCAGCAGCCTCGGACTAGCGTCTTACGAGCAGTACTTC. Its protein is CASSLGLASYEQYF.

This clonotype was seen a handful of times. The rearrangement uses TRBV3-1 and TRBJ2-1; 16 bases fit TRBD2. Losses at the gene ends were 4 bases for V and 7 bases for J; bases not matched to a gene: 7. CDR3 length equals 17 residues. CDR1 is LGHDT, CDR2 YNNKEL, per germline (reference sequence). This CDR3 reads CASSLPGLAGGINEQFF. CDR3 DNA: TGTGCCAGCAGCCTACCGGGACTAGCGGGGGGGATTAATGAGCAGTTCTTC.

The V call is TRBV5-1, the J call TRBJ2-5; 7 positions agree with TRBD1. Trimming at V came to 4 bases and at J to 12 bases, leaving 9 bases not matched to a gene. The germline V gene encodes CDR1 SGHRS and CDR2 YFSETQ. This CDR3 has 12 residues. DNA of the CDR3: TGCGCCAGCAGCGATCCACTAGGGGGCAAGTACTTC. Protein product: CASSDPLGGKYF.

A single count supports this clonotype. The chain links TRBV23-1 to TRBJ2-1, with D tentatively TRBD1 or TRBD2 (6 bases each). TRBV23-1 qualifies as an ORF whose function is uncertain. The V end was cut by 6 bases, the J end by 8 bases, with 29 bases between. The CDR3 has 18 amino acids. The CDR3 coding sequence is TGCGCCAGCAGATCCGGGACACCTAGACTAGTAAAGTTCGATGAGCAGTTCTTC. Protein sequence: CASRSGTPRLVKFDEQFF.

The V gene is TRBV12-3 or TRBV12-4, the J gene TRBJ2-1, with 8 bases fitting TRBD2. CDR3 length equals 15 residues. With V trimmed by 5 bases and J by 8 bases, 11 bases remained unmatched. The CDR3 sequence: CASSPYSGRIDEQFF. CDR3 bases: TGTGCCAGCAGTCCCTACAGCGGGAGAATAGATGAGCAGTTCTTC.